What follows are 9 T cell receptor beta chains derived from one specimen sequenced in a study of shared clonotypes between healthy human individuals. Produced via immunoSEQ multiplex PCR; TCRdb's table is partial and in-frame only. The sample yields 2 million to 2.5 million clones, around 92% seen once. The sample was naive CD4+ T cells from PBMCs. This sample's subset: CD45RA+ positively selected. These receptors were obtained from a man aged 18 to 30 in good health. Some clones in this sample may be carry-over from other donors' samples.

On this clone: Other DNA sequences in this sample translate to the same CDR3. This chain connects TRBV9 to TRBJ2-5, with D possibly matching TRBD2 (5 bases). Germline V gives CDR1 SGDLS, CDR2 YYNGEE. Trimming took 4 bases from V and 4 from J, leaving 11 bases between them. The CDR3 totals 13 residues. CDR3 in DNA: TGTGCCAGCAGCCCCCGGGGAGTAGAGACCCAGTACTTC. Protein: CASSPRGVETQYF. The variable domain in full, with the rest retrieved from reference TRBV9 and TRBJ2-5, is DSGVTQTPKHLITATGQRVTLRCSPRSGDLSVYWYQQSLDQGLQFLIQYYNGEERAKGNILERFSAQQFPDLHSELNLSSLELGDSALYFCASSPRGVETQYFGPGTRLLVL.

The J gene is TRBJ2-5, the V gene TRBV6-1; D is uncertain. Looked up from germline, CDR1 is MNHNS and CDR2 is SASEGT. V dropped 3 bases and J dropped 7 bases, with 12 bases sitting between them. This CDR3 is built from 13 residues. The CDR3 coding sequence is TGTGCCAGCAGTGATGAGACGCTAGGGACCCAGTACTTC. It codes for CASSDETLGTQYF.

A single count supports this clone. Here the CDR3 reads CASSSGWDSSYEQYF. Here the CDR3 DNA reads TGTGCCAGCAGCTCGGGATGGGACAGTTCCTACGAGCAGTACTTC. The genes are TRBV6-5 and TRBJ2-7; 7 nucleotides line up with TRBD1. This CDR3 spans 15 amino acids. Germline trimming cut 6 bases from V and 1 base from J; bases unmatched to any gene: 9. Germline assignment: CDR1 MNHEY and CDR2 SVGAGI.

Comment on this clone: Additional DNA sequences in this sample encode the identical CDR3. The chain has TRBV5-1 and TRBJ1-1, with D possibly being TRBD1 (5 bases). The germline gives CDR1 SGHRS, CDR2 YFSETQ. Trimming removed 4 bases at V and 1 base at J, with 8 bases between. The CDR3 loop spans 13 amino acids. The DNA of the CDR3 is TGCGCCAGCAGCCAGGGCGGGAACACTGAAGCTTTCTTT. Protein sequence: CASSQGGNTEAFF.

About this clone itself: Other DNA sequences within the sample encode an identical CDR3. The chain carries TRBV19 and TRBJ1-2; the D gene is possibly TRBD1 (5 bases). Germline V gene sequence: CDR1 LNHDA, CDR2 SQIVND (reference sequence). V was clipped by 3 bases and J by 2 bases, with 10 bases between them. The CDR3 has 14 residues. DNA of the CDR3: TGTGCCAGTAGTATTGGAGGGGCCAACTATGGCTACACCTTC. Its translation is CASSIGGANYGYTF. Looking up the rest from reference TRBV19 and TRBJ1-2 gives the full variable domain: DGGITQSPKYLFRKEGQNVTLSCEQNLNHDAMYWYRQDPGQGLRLIYYSQIVNDFQKGDIAEGYSVSREKKESFPLTVTSAQKNPTAFYLCASSIGGANYGYTFGSGTRLTVV.

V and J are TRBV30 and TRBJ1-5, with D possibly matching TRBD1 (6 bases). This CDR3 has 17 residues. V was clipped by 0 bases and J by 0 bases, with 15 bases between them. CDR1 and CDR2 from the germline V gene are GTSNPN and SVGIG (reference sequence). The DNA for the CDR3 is TGTGCCTGGAGTGTACAGGGCTTTCCGGATAGCAATCAGCCCCAGCATTTT. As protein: CAWSVQGFPDSNQPQHF.

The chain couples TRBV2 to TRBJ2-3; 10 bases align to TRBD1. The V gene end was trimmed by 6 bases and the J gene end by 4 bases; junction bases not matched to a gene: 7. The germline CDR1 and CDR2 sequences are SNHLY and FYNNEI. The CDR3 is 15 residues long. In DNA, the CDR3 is TGTGCCAGCAGGACCGGGACAGGGGTAGCAGATACGCAGTATTTT. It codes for CASRTGTGVADTQYF.

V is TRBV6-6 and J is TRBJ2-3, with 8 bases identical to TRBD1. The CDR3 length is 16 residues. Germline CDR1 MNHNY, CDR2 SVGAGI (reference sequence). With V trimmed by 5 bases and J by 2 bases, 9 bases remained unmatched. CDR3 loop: CASSPRQGITTDTQYF. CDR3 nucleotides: TGTGCCAGCAGTCCCCGACAGGGGATTACCACAGATACGCAGTATTTT.

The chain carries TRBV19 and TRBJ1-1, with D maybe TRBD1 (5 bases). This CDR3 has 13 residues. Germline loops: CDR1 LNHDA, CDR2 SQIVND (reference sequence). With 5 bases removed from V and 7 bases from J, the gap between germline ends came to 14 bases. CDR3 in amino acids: CASSSRDQREAFF. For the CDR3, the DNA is TGTGCCAGTAGTTCCCGGGACCAGCGTGAAGCTTTCTTT. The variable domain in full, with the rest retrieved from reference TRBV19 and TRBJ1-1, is DGGITQSPKYLFRKEGQNVTLSCEQNLNHDAMYWYRQDPGQGLRLIYYSQIVNDFQKGDIAEGYSVSREKKESFPLTVTSAQKNPTAFYLCASSSRDQREAFFGQGTRLTVV.